This TCR beta chain was captured by sequencing in a study of T cells in Graves' hyperthyroidism and ophthalmopathy. Amplified regions were TCR beta CDR3 sequences from RNA transcripts. Initially, a first-round RT-PCR of the TCR CDR3 employed the HTBI primer set. In TCRdb, the multiplex PCR reads were re-called with MiXCR into one record per CDR3 protein. The data show approximately 740,000 distinct CDR3 sequences, 14% seen once. The CDR3 runs to 14 residues. Germline CDR1 SGHTA, CDR2 FQGTGA. Trimming shortened V by 4 bases and J by 7 bases, and 13 bases separated the two germline ends. This rearrangement joins TRBV7-3 to TRBJ2-2, with D unresolved. This clonotype was obtained from a woman in her late teens or twenties with Graves' hyperthyroidism. Material: blood. The CDR3 sequence: CASSSPDGFGELFF. The CDR3 nucleotides read TGTGCCAGCAGCTCACCGGACGGGTTCGGGGAGCTGTTTTTT.